The 3 T cell receptor beta chains in this list originate from one sample, sequenced in a study of blood T cells in healthy people across ages. A J-beta primer mix and a sample-barcoded 5' primer were used in a second PCR of roughly 6 to 11 cycles. From the 5' RACE reads, TCRdb called clonotypes with MiXCR, one entry per CDR3 protein. This table has about 1.4 million distinct CDR3 sequences, around 59% appearing once. Material for sequencing was blood. The receptors come from a man aged 18-30 years in good health.

The chain employs TRBV20-1 and TRBJ2-7; 7 bases line up with TRBD1. The assigned J gene may be wrong: the sequence end matches TRBJ2-5 better. Germline V gives CDR1 DFQATT, CDR2 SNEGSKA (reference sequence). The length of the CDR3 is 13 residues. The CDR3 coding sequence is TGCAGTGCCCGGGACAGAATGAGGGAGACCCAGTACTTC. It translates to CSARDRMRETQYF.

The CDR3 region has the DNA TGCAGTGCTAGTCTGCCGGGTCTAGCCAAAAACATTCAGTACTTC. This codes for CSASLPGLAKNIQYF. This sequence joins TRBV20-1 and TRBJ2-4; D remains unclear. The CDR3 has 15 amino acids. Germline CDR1 is DFQATT and CDR2 is SNEGSKA (reference sequence). V was clipped by 3 bases and J by 0 bases, with 12 bases between them.

A few counts support this clonotype. This chain uses TRBV15 with TRBJ1-5; D gene uncertain. The ends were cut back, 0 bases at V and 2 bases at J, with 8 bases in the middle. CDR1 and CDR2 (germline): LNHNV, YYDKDF (reference sequence). This CDR3 spans 15 amino acids. The CDR3 coding sequence is TGTGCCACCAGCAGAGATCGGCAGCGCAATCAGCCCCAGCATTTT. As protein: CATSRDRQRNQPQHF.